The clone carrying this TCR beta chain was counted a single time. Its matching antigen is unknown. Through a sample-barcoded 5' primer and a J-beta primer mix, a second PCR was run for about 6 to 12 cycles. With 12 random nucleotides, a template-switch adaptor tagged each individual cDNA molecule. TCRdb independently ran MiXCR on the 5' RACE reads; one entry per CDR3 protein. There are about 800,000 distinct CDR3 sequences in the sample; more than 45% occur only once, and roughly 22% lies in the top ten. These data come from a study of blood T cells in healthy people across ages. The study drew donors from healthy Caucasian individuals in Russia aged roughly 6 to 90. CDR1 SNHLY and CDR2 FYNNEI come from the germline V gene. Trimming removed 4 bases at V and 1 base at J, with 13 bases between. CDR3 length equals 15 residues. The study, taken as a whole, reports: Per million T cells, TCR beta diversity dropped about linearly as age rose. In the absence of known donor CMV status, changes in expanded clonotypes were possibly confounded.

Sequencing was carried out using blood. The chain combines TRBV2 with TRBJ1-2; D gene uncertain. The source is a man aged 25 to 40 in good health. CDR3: CASSGHSRYNYGYTF. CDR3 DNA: TGTGCCAGCAGTGGACACTCACGATATAACTATGGCTACACCTTC.